Detailed here is one T cell receptor (beta chain). The sample originates from a study of blood T cell repertoires in COVID-19. Study-level background: Sites across the United States, Italy and Spain contributed samples from acute and convalescent COVID-19. PBMCs, B-cell-depleted T cells, or T cells provided the cDNA or gDNA that made up the material.

The authors' processing: It was from reference gene primer amplification that nucleated cell counts were estimated. Repertoires were generated with immunoSEQ multiplex PCR, while TCRdb's copy carries only in-frame clones and drops some. D and trimming come from the DNA, and the V and J calls and clone size come from that table. The table lists roughly 220,000 clones, around four fifths of them singletons. J gave up 5 bases and V 3 bases, and 7 bases lay outside the gene matches. The CDR3 length is 16 residues. The TCR comes from a woman aged 60 to 75 who had recovered from COVID-19. Sequenced sample: peripheral blood. J is TRBJ2-2 and V is TRBV23-1, with TRBD2 matching over 9 bases. TRBV23-1 has ORF status, its function being uncertain. CDR3 in amino acids: CASSHLRLAGTGELFF. As DNA, the CDR3 is TGCGCCAGCAGTCACCTTAGGCTAGCGGGGACCGGGGAGCTGTTTTTT.